The T cell receptor beta chain under discussion was sequenced for a study of shared clonotypes between healthy human individuals. The table came from immunoSEQ multiplex PCR; TCRdb's copy has only in-frame clones and leaves some out. Of over a million clones in the sample, more than 95% were seen once. With respect to this clone: Antigen unknown.

Germline V lookup: CDR1 MRHNA, CDR2 SNTAGT. This CDR3 contains 17 residues. Trimming took off 7 bases at V and 0 bases at J, with 21 bases between the two ends. General study results and limits: Among non-shared clonotypes, generation probabilities were lower than among those shared by all four donors. Sharing across a few donors was seen in 4% to 5.5% of naive CD4 clonotypes.

CD4+ cells yielded CD45RA+ naive and CD45RA-negative memory subsets. This TCR derives from a man aged 25-45 years in good health. V and J are TRBV6-4 and TRBJ2-5, with D possibly matching TRBD2 (6 bases). The sequencing input was naive CD4+ T cells sorted from blood. Subset given: CD45RA+ positively selected. The CDR3 here is CASTPRERVLYQETQYF. CDR3 nucleotides: TGTGCCAGCACCCCGAGGGAGCGGGTGTTGTACCAAGAGACCCAGTACTTC.